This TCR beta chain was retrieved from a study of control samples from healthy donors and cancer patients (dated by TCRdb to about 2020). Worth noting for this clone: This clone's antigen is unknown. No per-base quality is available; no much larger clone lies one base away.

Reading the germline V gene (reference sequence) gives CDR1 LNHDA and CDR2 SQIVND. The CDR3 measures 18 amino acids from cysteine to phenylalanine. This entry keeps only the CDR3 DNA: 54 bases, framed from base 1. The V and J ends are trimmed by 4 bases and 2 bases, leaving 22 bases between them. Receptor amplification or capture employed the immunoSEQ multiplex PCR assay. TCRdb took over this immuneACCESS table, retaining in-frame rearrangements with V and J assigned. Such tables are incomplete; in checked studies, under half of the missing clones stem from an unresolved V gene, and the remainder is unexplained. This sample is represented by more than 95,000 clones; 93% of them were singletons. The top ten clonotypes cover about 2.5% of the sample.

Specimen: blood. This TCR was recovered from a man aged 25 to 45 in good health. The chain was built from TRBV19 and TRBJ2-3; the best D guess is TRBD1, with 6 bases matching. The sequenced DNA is TGTGCCAGTAGTACACCCCCCGGGACACCAAAACTCACAGATACGCAGTATTTT. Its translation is CASSTPPGTPKLTDTQYF.